This T cell receptor (beta chain) was sequenced in a study of early T cells in non-severe SARS-CoV-2 infection. Overall study: Bulk RNA from unsorted whole blood was sequenced; chains were unpaired.

The study's findings and limits: The study's VDJdb matching favored anti-spike CD8 responses and missed private and CD4 specificities.

TCRdb analysed the 5' RACE reads with MiXCR anew, one entry per CDR3 protein. The sample has 95,000 to 100,000 distinct CDR3 sequences; roughly 13% are singletons. This clonotype was counted many times. Its specificity is unknown. The source material was whole blood. The TCR originated in an adult who was a healthcare worker with PCR-confirmed SARS-CoV-2 infection or an uninfected control (not recorded which).

The CDR3 sequence: CASRGGSSGANVLTF. The CDR3 nucleotides are TGTGCCTCCAGGGGGGGTTCATCTGGGGCCAACGTCCTGACTTTC. This chain links TRBV6-5 with TRBJ2-6; TRBD1 or TRBD2 may be the D gene (7 bases each). Trimming cost V 11 bases and J 1 base, with 15 bases left between them. The CDR3 is made up of 15 amino acids. Germline loops: CDR1 MNHEY, CDR2 SVGAGI.